The T cell receptor (beta chain) under discussion was sequenced for a study of T cells of healthy individuals. From the 5' RACE reads, TCRdb called clonotypes with MiXCR, one entry per CDR3 protein. Among tens of thousands of distinct CDR3 sequences listed, around 15% were seen once. In this sample, this clonotype turned up many times. This CDR3 has 15 amino acids. V dropped 4 bases and J dropped 7 bases, with 20 bases sitting between them. Germline CDR1 reads LGHDT; CDR2 reads YNNKEL (reference sequence). This TCR derives from a human donor in good health. This chain uses TRBV3-1 with TRBJ2-7, with D perhaps TRBD1 or TRBD2 (5 bases each). CDR3 in amino acids: CASSPTGTALREQYF. The CDR3 DNA follows: TGTGCCAGCAGCCCGACCGGGACGGCCCTACGAGAGCAGTACTTC.